This record covers a single T cell receptor beta chain. The target antigen is unknown. This specimen belongs to a study of persistence of HIV-infected CD4 T cells. Anti-CD3/anti-CD28 beads served as a nonspecific positive control stimulus. Sorting selected CD4+ T cells upregulating both CD40 ligand and CD69. The immunoSEQ assay was version 4, run in survey mode. Template was genomic DNA at about 9.3 ng/uL, with up to about 1 ug used per sample. Repertoires were generated with immunoSEQ multiplex PCR, while TCRdb's copy carries only in-frame clones and drops some. Of around 40,000 clones in the sample, 89% were seen once. The sample in question was CD4+ T cells sorted from PBMCs after roughly 18-hour stimulation, obtained from a patient who received antiretroviral therapy. This receptor was identified in an adult man with HIV who was CMV-seropositive.

The CDR3 DNA follows: TGTGCCAGTAGTATAGTCCTGGCGGGTGCCGGGGAGCTGTTTTTT. Translation gives CASSIVLAGAGELFF. The J gene is TRBJ2-2, the V gene TRBV19, with D perhaps matching TRBD2 (5 bases). The germline CDR1 and CDR2 sequences are LNHDA and SQIVND (reference sequence). V was trimmed by 1 base and J by 6 bases, leaving 12 bases between them. CDR3 size: 15 residues.